Below, one T cell receptor (beta chain) is given with its context. The antigen is not known. In each case, RNA was isolated and then reverse transcribed into cDNA as the sequencing template. Here immunoSEQ multiplex PCR was the method, and the copy in TCRdb shows in-frame clones only, minus some. The sample contains about 250,000 clones, 45% to 70% of which appear only once. CDR1 and CDR2 (germline): SGHRS, YFSETQ. Trimming took off 4 bases at V and 5 bases at J, with 19 bases between the two ends. The CDR3 runs 15 residues. This specimen comes from a study of CD8+ T cells in alopecia areata. Overall study: Treated patients received oral tofacitinib, 5 to 10 mg twice daily.

The study, taken as a whole, reports: Tofacitinib significantly reduced both scalp clonality and expanded CD8+ clones among the top 100. Clarity of TCR sharing across patients fell short of that in mice, possibly HLA-related.

Treatment in this sample: oral pan-JAK inhibitor, 5-10 mg twice daily. The source was CD4+ T cells sorted from blood, collected at week 52, from a patient treated with tofacitinib. The receptor was derived from a human donor with alopecia areata. This chain uses TRBV5-1 with TRBJ2-7; D remains unclear. CDR3 region: CASSETVGLPHEQYF. CDR3 nucleotides: TGCGCCAGCAGCGAGACGGTGGGCCTCCCCCACGAGCAGTACTTC.